The entry below describes one T cell receptor (beta chain). Its specific antigen is unknown. Per-base quality was not reported, and no clone a single base away is much larger than it. The sample's time point label is to be understood as: about 28 days (+/-7) after the second vaccine dose. Because spike-specific TCR depth and breadth did not differ between the two schedules, AZD1222 recipients who got a second dose at roughly 4 weeks were pooled with those who got a second dose at roughly 12 weeks. The vaccinee samples were drawn from two UK trials, COV001 and COV002, one of which was a single-blind randomized controlled phase 2/3 trial testing AZD1222 (ChAdOx1 nCoV-19) in healthy adults. For TCRbeta chain sequencing, PBMC samples from trial participants were taken at day 0 and at day 28 after the second dose. The germline V gene supplies CDR1 WSHSY and CDR2 SAAADI. Trimmed from V: 7 bases; trimmed from J: 6 bases; junction bases lacking a gene match: 11. The CDR3 runs 14 amino acids, cysteine and phenylalanine included. Only CDR3 DNA remains: 42 bases, in frame from the first base.

This sample is part of a study of T cell responses to AZD1222 COVID-19 vaccine (dated by TCRdb to the early 2020s). Regarding the research as a whole: A total of 233 trial participants underwent TCR sequencing, of whom about 210 had received two doses of AZD1222 and 26 had received two doses of the MenACWY control vaccine. Trial participants were enrolled by age into 18-55, 56-69 and 70-plus year subgroups, with roughly 160, 29 and 62 TCR-sequenced participants respectively. Broader findings and caveats from the paper: Epitopes outside the regions mutated in the B.1.351 and B.1.1.7 variants were reportedly recognized by nearly half of the unique spike-specific TCRs. Spike-specific TCR breadth and depth rose significantly after two AZD1222 doses compared with day 0 and with MenACWY recipients. Because no day 14 peak-response samples were available, repertoires were characterized only after the peak T cell response. The 56-69-year group was small, and its depth increase did not reach significance, likely because of low power. The vaccine-associated CD4 TCRs covered the entire spike protein, and the dominant responses fell in regions 160-218 and 743-854. Conclusions about previously exposed vaccinees are limited because only a handful of AZD1222 recipients were SARS-CoV-2 seropositive at baseline. Participants were mostly white British and included more females than males, and it was suggested by the authors that clonal diversity may have been underestimated.

The CDR3 regions of human TCRbeta chains were subjected to immunosequencing. The published analysis was carried out like this. Repertoire TCRs were matched against a reference library of SARS-CoV-2-specific TCRs generated with the MIRA antigen-specificity platform. Breadth was defined as the fraction of unique TCRs that were SARS-CoV-2-associated. Depth was defined as the fraction of total T cells that were SARS-CoV-2-associated. Using the MIRA data, each spike-specific TCR was mapped to the spike region that the TCR reacts to and placed in a CD4 or CD8 class. Log10-transformed breadth and depth values were compared by one-way ANOVA with Sidak's multiple comparisons tests. What TCRdb holds here is the immuneACCESS table cut down to in-frame rearrangements. Part of the clones is not present; checked against another copy, under half of the missing clones reflect an unresolved V gene, and the others are unexplained. D and trimming were read from the DNA, whereas the V and J calls and clone size are those reported in that table. In this sample the table shows fewer than 150,000 clones, about 86% of which occur a single time. Of the sample, 15% to 20% falls within the top ten clones.

This TCR derives from an adult who received the AZD1222 COVID-19 vaccine. The sequences come from peripheral blood, collected 28 days after the second AZD1222 dose. The chain was built from TRBV10-2 and TRBJ2-7; 8 bases in between match TRBD1. The CDR3 here reads CASTPAGGAGEQYF. The nucleotide sequence reads TGCGCCAGCACCCCGGCAGGGGGCGCGGGCGAGCAGTACTTC.